The rows below give T cell receptor beta chains drawn from one sample of a study of blood T cell repertoires in COVID-19. Data came from immunoSEQ multiplex PCR; TCRdb stores just in-frame clones and leaves some out. This table has approximately 220,000 clones, roughly four fifths appearing once. The sample consisted of PBMCs or T cells enriched from blood (not recorded which). These receptors originate from a woman aged 45 to 65 who had been exposed to COVID-19. CDR3s include the opening cysteine and the closing phenylalanine or tryptophan. D genes are given only for firm matches. Size values are once, few and many counts, or a class for expanded clones, and some rows have none.

D,V,J,size,DNA,CDR3
TRBD2,TRBV2,TRBJ2-1,.,TGTGCCAGCAGTGCCGGGACTAGCGGAATACATGAGCAGTTCTTC,CASSAGTSGIHEQFF
.,TRBV6-5,TRBJ2-2,.,TGTGCCAGCGCTCAGGGGTCGGGCGGGGAGCTGTTTTTT,CASAQGSGGELFF
TRBD2,TRBV6-5,TRBJ2-7,.,TGTGCCAGCAGTCGGACTAGCGGGGGATACGAGCAGTACTTC,CASSRTSGGYEQYF
TRBD1,TRBV7-9,TRBJ1-4,.,TGTGCCAGCAGCGCCATGACAGGGGGAGGGGAAAAACTGTTTTTT,CASSAMTGGGEKLFF
.,TRBV5-8,TRBJ1-1,.,TGTGCCAGCAGCTTGGGGGGAGAGGCTGAAGCTTTCTTT,CASSLGGEAEAFF
.,TRBV19,TRBJ2-5,.,TGTGCCAGTAGTATAGGTGGCGGGGCAGAGACCCAGTACTTC,CASSIGGGAETQYF
TRBD2,TRBV28,TRBJ2-1,few,TGTGCCAGCAGTCCCCCCAGCGGGGGGTCGAATGAGCAGTTCTTC,CASSPPSGGSNEQFF
.,TRBV6-5,TRBJ1-6,.,TGTGCCAGCTCGTCGGGACTGCAATCACCCCTCCACTTT,CASSSGLQSPLHF
.,TRBV6-2/TRBV6-3,TRBJ2-7,.,TGTGCCAGCAGTGGGGGACTGGGATCCTACGAGCAGTACTTC,CASSGGLGSYEQYF
.,TRBV6-5,TRBJ2-2,once,TGTGCCAGCAGTTACGTGATGGGGGGCACCGGGGAGCTGTTTTTT,CASSYVMGGTGELFF
.,TRBV5-1,TRBJ1-4,once,TGCGCCAGCAGCTTGCCAGGGGTTGGCGAAAAACTGTTTTTT,CASSLPGVGEKLFF
TRBD1,TRBV4-3,TRBJ2-7,once,TGCGCCAGCAGCCAAGAAGCGGGACAGGGTTCCTACGAGCAGTACTTC,CASSQEAGQGSYEQYF
TRBD1,TRBV7-9,TRBJ1-2,.,TGTGCCAGCAGACCCAATTACGACAGGGGTGGTGGCTACACCTTC,CASRPNYDRGGGYTF
TRBD2,TRBV12-3/TRBV12-4,TRBJ2-1,.,TGTGCCAGCAGTTTATCAGCGGGGGTGTTCTTC,CASSLSAGVFF
.,TRBV6-5,TRBJ2-7,.,TGTGCCAGCAGTTACTCGATAGCCGGCCCCGAGCAGTACTTC,CASSYSIAGPEQYF
TRBD1,TRBV30,TRBJ1-2,few,TGTGCCTGGAGAAGGACAGGGGAGTCTAGTGGCTACACCTTC,CAWRRTGESSGYTF
.,TRBV6-5,TRBJ1-3,.,TGTGCCTCCCGGGCGGGGGCCGGAAACACCATATATTTT,CASRAGAGNTIYF
TRBD1,TRBV2,TRBJ2-7,.,TGTGCCAGCAGTGGGGGACAGGGGATCTACGAGCAGTACTTC,CASSGGQGIYEQYF
.,TRBV27,TRBJ1-5,.,TGTGCCAGCAGTCTCCAGTATTATAGCAATCAGCCCCAGCATTTT,CASSLQYYSNQPQHF
.,TRBV6-5,TRBJ1-5,once,TGTGCCAGCAGTACAGGTTTTAGCAATCAGCCCCAGCATTTT,CASSTGFSNQPQHF
TRBD2,TRBV10-2,TRBJ2-1,.,TGCGCCAGCAGCGCGGGGGGCCATTACAATGAGCAGTTCTTC,CASSAGGHYNEQFF
.,TRBV5-5,TRBJ2-5,.,TGTGCCAGCAGCTTGCAATCTAGCCAAGAGACCCAGTACTTC,CASSLQSSQETQYF
.,TRBV16,TRBJ2-2,.,TGTGCCAGCAGCCAAATTGAGTTCGGCGGGGAGCTGTTTTTT,CASSQIEFGGELFF
.,TRBV10-2,TRBJ2-5,.,TGCGCCAGCAGTGGTCCCCTACGGGGAGGGACCCAGTACTTC,CASSGPLRGGTQYF
TRBD1,TRBV11-2,TRBJ1-1,.,TGTGCCAGCAGCTGGACAGGGAACACTGAAGCTTTCTTT,CASSWTGNTEAFF
.,TRBV7-8,TRBJ1-2,.,TGTGCCAGCAGCTTAAGTTCCAGGGTTGCCCCCGCTAACTATGGCTACACCTTC,CASSLSSRVAPANYGYTF
.,TRBV27,TRBJ2-6,.,TGTGCCAGCAAACCGAGCTCTGGGGCCAACGTCCTGACTTTC,CASKPSSGANVLTF
.,TRBV6-1,TRBJ1-1,once,TGTGCCAGCAGTGAAGAGCTGGGACAATGGGGCACTGAAGCTTTCTTT,CASSEELGQWGTEAFF
.,TRBV14,TRBJ2-5,.,TGTGCCAGCAGCCAGACCGGGACAACGTACCAAGAGACCCAGTACTTC,CASSQTGTTYQETQYF
.,TRBV20-1,TRBJ2-7,.,TGCAGTGCTAGTAGTCCCAGGGACTACGAGCAGTACTTC,CSASSPRDYEQYF
TRBD2,TRBV11-2,TRBJ2-3,.,TGTGCCAGCAGCTTAGGACTAGCGGTTAGCACAGATACGCAGTATTTT,CASSLGLAVSTDTQYF
.,TRBV3-1/TRBV3-2,TRBJ2-1,.,TGTGCCAGCCGCGAGGAGGGCAATGAGCAGTTCTTC,CASREEGNEQFF
.,TRBV3-1/TRBV3-2,TRBJ2-2,many,TGTGCCAGCAGCCTAGTAGCCAGCGGGGAGCTGTTTTTT,CASSLVASGELFF
.,TRBV7-2,TRBJ2-1,few,TGTGCCAGCAGCTTTCAGGGAGGAAATGAGCAGTTCTTC,CASSFQGGNEQFF
.,TRBV30,TRBJ1-6,.,TGTGCCTGGAGTAAGGGCGGGTCTAATTCACCCCTCCACTTT,CAWSKGGSNSPLHF
TRBD1,TRBV6-6,TRBJ1-3,.,TGTGCCAGCAGTTACTCGACGGGACAGGGAGGAAACACCATATATTTT,CASSYSTGQGGNTIYF
TRBD1,TRBV3-1/TRBV3-2,TRBJ1-1,.,TGTGCCAGCAGCCCACAGGGGAGTAGGGCTTTCTTT,CASSPQGSRAFF
TRBD1,TRBV18,TRBJ1-2,.,TGTGCCAGCTCATCAGGGACAGGGGGCCAGTCTTATGGCTACACCTTC,CASSSGTGGQSYGYTF
TRBD1,TRBV25-1,TRBJ2-5,once,TGTGCCAGCAGTGCCTCAGGGGGCACAGAGACCCAGTACTTC,CASSASGGTETQYF
TRBD1,TRBV19,TRBJ1-5,few,TGTGCCAGTCGGGACAGGCTTAATCAGCCCCAGCATTTT,CASRDRLNQPQHF
TRBD1,TRBV12-3/TRBV12-4,TRBJ1-2,.,TGTGCCAGCAGTTTCCCTTTGACAGGGGTCGCCTTC,CASSFPLTGVAF
TRBD1,TRBV30,TRBJ2-4,.,TGTGCCTGGAGTGTACCCCCCCCAAGACAGGGGAAAAACATTCAGTACTTC,CAWSVPPPRQGKNIQYF
TRBD1,TRBV5-4,TRBJ1-2,.,TGTGCCAGCAGCTACCCGGGACAGAGGATCTATGGCTACACCTTC,CASSYPGQRIYGYTF
TRBD2,TRBV28,TRBJ2-5,.,TGTGCCAGCAGTTTCGGCGGGGGGAAGAAAGTTGGGGAGACCCAGTACTTC,CASSFGGGKKVGETQYF
TRBD2,TRBV12-3/TRBV12-4,TRBJ2-1,.,TGTGCCAGCAGTCAGGGACTAGCCAATGAGCAGTTCTTC,CASSQGLANEQFF
TRBD1,TRBV6-5,TRBJ1-1,.,TGTGCCAGCAACATACAGGGGGCAGGGAACACTGAAGCTTTCTTT,CASNIQGAGNTEAFF
TRBD1,TRBV2,TRBJ1-6,.,TGTGCCAGCCGAGGACAGGGCCCCTATAATTCACCCCTCCACTTT,CASRGQGPYNSPLHF
.,TRBV12-3/TRBV12-4,TRBJ2-7,.,TGTGCCAGCACGTTGGGGAGCAACGAGCAGTACTTC,CASTLGSNEQYF
TRBD1,TRBV7-8,TRBJ2-1,.,TGTGCCAGCAGCTTACGAGGGACAGGGAACTACAATGAGCAGTTCTTC,CASSLRGTGNYNEQFF
.,TRBV11-2,TRBJ1-5,.,TGTGCCAGCAGCTCTCAGGGAGGACAGCCCCAGCATTTT,CASSSQGGQPQHF
.,TRBV3-1/TRBV3-2,TRBJ1-1,.,TGTGCCAGCAGCCAAGGCGGGGGCAGGACTGAAGCTTTCTTT,CASSQGGGRTEAFF
.,TRBV6-5,TRBJ1-2,few,TGTGCCAGCAGTTACTCACAGGGTAACTATGGCTACACCTTC,CASSYSQGNYGYTF
TRBD1,TRBV2,TRBJ1-2,.,TGTGCCAGCAGCCCCCCGACAGGGGGCTATGGCTACACCTTC,CASSPPTGGYGYTF
.,TRBV9,TRBJ1-1,.,TGTGCCAGCAGCGTAGAGCCAGGTAACACTGAAGCTTTCTTT,CASSVEPGNTEAFF
.,TRBV19,TRBJ1-5,once,TGTGCCAGTAGTCCCCGCTACCCTAATCAGCCCCAGCATTTT,CASSPRYPNQPQHF
TRBD2,TRBV6-2/TRBV6-3,TRBJ2-1,once,TGTGCCAGCAGTTCCCTCGGCGGGGGGGCATACAATGAGCAGTTCTTC,CASSSLGGGAYNEQFF
.,TRBV10-2,TRBJ1-1,.,TGCGCCAGCAGGGGGGCCGAAGCTTTCTTT,CASRGAEAFF
TRBD2,TRBV9,TRBJ2-3,once,TGTGCCAGCAGCGTGACTAGCGGGGGGGCGGATACGCAGTATTTT,CASSVTSGGADTQYF
.,TRBV7-2,TRBJ1-2,.,TGTGCCAGCAGCTTAAGAGCGGGGGGGTACTATGGCTACACCTTC,CASSLRAGGYYGYTF
TRBD2,TRBV15,TRBJ2-1,.,TGTGCCACCAGCAGAGGTGCGGGAGACAATGAGCAGTTCTTC,CATSRGAGDNEQFF